This TCR beta chain was recovered during a study of blood T cell repertoires in COVID-19. For the study at large: COVID-19 samples from acute and convalescent phases originated in the United States, Italy and Spain. The cDNA or gDNA used as material had been derived from T cells, B-cell-depleted T cells, or PBMCs.

The ends were cut back, 0 bases at V and 0 bases at J, with 11 bases in the middle. This CDR3 is 16 amino acids long. Germline V lookup: CDR1 KGHSH, CDR2 LQKENI. Original handling: Using reference gene primer amplification, nucleated cell counts were estimated. Assay: immunoSEQ multiplex PCR; the TCRdb copy retains only in-frame clones and omits some. D and trimming were read from the DNA, whereas the V and J calls and clone size are those reported in that table. The data hold roughly 280,000 clones, with 70% to 90% observed a single time. This clone was counted a single time. The V and J genes are TRBV18 and TRBJ2-5; tentatively, D is TRBD2 (5 bases). Source material: peripheral blood. The receptor comes from a man between 18 and 35 years old with active or convalescent COVID-19. The CDR3 sequence is CASSPPLGLHQETQYF. The DNA for the CDR3 is TGTGCCAGCTCACCACCATTAGGACTCCACCAAGAGACCCAGTACTTC.